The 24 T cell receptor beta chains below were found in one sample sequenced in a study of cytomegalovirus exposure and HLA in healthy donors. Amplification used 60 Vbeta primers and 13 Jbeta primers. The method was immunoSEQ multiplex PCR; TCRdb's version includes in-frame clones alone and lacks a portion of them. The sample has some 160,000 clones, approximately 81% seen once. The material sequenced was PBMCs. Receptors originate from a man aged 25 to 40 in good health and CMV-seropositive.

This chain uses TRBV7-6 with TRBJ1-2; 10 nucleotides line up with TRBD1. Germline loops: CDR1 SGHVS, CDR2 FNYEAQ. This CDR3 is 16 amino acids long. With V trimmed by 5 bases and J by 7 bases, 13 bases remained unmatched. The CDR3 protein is CASSANRGQGTGGYTF. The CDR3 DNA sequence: TGTGCCAGCAGCGCTAATAGGGGACAGGGGACGGGTGGCTACACCTTC.

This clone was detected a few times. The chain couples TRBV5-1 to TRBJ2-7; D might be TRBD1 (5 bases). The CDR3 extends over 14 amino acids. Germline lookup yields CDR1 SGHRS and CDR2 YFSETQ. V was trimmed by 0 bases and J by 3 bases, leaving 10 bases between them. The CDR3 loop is CASSLAQARYEQYF. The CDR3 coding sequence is TGCGCCAGCAGCTTGGCACAGGCTCGCTACGAGCAGTACTTC.

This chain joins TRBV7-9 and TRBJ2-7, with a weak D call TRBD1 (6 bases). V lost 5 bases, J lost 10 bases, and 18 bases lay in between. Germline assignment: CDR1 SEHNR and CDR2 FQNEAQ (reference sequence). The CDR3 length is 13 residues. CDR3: CASSTGTPPTQYF. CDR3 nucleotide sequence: TGTGCCAGCAGCACCGGGACACCCCCCACCCAGTACTTC.

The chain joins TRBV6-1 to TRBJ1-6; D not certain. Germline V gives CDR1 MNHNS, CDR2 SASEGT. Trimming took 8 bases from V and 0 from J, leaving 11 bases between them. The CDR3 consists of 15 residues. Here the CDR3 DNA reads TGTGCCAGCTATAATCCCAGCTCCTATAATTCACCCCTCCACTTT. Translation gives CASYNPSSYNSPLHF.

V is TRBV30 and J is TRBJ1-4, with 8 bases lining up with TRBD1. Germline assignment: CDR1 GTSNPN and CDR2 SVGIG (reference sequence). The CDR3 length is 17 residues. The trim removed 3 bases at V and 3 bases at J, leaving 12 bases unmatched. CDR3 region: CAWSIAGGKGANEKLFF. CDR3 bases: TGTGCCTGGAGCATCGCAGGGGGCAAGGGAGCTAATGAAAAACTGTTTTTT. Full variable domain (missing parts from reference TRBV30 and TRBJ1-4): SQTIHQWPATLVQPVGSPLSLECTVEGTSNPNLYWYRQAAGRGLQLLFYSVGIGQISSEVPQNLSASRPQDRQFILSSKKLLLSDSGFYLCAWSIAGGKGANEKLFFGSGTQLSVL.

Here the CDR3 reads CASSPGLAGVSGELFF. Written as DNA, the CDR3 is TGTGCCAGCTCACCGGGACTAGCGGGAGTATCCGGGGAGCTGTTTTTT. The chain uses TRBV18 and TRBJ2-2; TRBD2 aligns across 14 bases. The CDR3 is 16 residues long. V shed 3 bases and J 6 bases; nucleotides not matched to a gene: 3. Looked up from germline, CDR1 is KGHSH and CDR2 is LQKENI.

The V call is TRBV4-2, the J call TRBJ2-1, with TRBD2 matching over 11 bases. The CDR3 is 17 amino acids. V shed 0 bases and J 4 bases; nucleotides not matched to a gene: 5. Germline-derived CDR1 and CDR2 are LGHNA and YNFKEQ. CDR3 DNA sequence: TGTGCCAGCAGCCAAGAGAGCGGGACTAGCGGATACAATGAGCAGTTCTTC. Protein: CASSQESGTSGYNEQFF.

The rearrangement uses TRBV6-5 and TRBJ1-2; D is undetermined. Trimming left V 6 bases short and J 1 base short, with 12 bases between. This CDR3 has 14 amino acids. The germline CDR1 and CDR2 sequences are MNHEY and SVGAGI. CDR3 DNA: TGTGCCAGCAGGGAAGCAGCGAATAACTATGGCTACACCTTC. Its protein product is CASREAANNYGYTF.

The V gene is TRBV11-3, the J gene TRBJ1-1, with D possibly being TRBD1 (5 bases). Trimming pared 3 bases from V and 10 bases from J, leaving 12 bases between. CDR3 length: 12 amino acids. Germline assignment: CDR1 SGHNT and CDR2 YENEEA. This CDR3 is CASSFTGMGAFF. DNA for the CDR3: TGTGCCAGCAGCTTTACAGGTATGGGAGCTTTCTTT.

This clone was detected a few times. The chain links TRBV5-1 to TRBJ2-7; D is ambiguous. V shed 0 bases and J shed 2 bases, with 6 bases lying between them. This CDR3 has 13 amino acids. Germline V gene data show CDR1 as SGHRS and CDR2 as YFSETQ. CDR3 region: CASSLGDTYEQYF. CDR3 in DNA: TGCGCCAGCAGCTTGGGAGATACCTACGAGCAGTACTTC. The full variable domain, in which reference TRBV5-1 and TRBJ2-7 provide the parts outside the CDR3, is KAGVTQTPRYLIKTRGQQVTLSCSPISGHRSVSWYQQTPGQGLQFLFEYFSETQRNKGNFPGRFSGRQFSNSRSEMNVSTLELGDSALYLCASSLGDTYEQYFGPGTRLTVT.

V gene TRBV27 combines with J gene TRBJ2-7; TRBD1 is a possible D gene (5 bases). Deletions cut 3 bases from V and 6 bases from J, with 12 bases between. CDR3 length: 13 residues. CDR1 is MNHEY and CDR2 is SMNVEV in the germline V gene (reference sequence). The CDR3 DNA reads TGTGCCAGCAGTTTGCGGCAGGGAAGCGAGCAGTACGTC. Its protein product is CASSLRQGSEQYV.

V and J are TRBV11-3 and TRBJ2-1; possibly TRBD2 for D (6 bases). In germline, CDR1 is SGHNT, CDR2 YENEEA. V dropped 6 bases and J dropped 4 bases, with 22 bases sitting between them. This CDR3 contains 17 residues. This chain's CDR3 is CASRGGTQEGIYNEQFF. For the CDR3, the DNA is TGTGCCAGCAGAGGCGGGACCCAGGAAGGGATTTACAATGAGCAGTTCTTC.

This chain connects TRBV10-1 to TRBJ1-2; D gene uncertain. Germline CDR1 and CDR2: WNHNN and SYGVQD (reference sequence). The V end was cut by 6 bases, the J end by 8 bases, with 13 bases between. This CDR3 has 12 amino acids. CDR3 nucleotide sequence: TGCGCCAGCAGCTACTACATTGGCGGCTACACCTTC. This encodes CASSYYIGGYTF.

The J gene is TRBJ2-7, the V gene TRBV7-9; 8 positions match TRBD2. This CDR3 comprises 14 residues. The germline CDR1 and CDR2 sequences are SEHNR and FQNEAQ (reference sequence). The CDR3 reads CSSSREGVGYEQYV. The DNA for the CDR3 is TGTTCCAGCAGCCGGGAGGGGGTGGGCTACGAGCAGTACGTC.

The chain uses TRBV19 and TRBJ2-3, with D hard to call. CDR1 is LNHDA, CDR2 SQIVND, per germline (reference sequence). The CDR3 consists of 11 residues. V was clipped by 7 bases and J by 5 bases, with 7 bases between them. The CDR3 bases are TGTGCCAGTACTCCCGGAGATACGCAGTATTTT. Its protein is CASTPGDTQYF.

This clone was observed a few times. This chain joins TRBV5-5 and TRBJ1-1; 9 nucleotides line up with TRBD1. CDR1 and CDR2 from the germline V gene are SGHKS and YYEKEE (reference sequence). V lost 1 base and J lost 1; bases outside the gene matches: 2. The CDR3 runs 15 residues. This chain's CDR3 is CASSLPGQGNTEAFF. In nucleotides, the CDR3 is TGTGCCAGCAGCTTGCCGGGACAGGGGAACACTGAAGCTTTCTTT.

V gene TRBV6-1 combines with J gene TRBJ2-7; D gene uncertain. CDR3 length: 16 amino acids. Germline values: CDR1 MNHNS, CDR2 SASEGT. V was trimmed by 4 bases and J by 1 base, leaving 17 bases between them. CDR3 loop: CASSGVPRVGSYEQYF. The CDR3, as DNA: TGTGCCAGCAGTGGGGTCCCACGGGTGGGTTCCTACGAGCAGTACTTC.

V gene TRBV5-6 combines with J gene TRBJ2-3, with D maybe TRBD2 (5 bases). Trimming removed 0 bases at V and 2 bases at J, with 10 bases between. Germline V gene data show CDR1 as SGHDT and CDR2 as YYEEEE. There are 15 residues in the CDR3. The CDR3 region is CASSLGGFFTDTQYF. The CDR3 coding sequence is TGTGCCAGCAGCTTGGGCGGGTTTTTCACAGATACGCAGTATTTT.

CDR3 sequence: CASSSSVFQRNYGYTF. Here the CDR3 DNA reads TGTGCCAGCAGCTCGAGCGTCTTTCAGCGAAACTATGGCTACACCTTC. The chain is built from TRBV5-6 and TRBJ1-2; D ambiguous. Trimming left V 3 bases short and J 2 bases short, with 17 bases between. The CDR3 loop spans 16 amino acids. CDR1 and CDR2 from the germline V gene are SGHDT and YYEEEE.

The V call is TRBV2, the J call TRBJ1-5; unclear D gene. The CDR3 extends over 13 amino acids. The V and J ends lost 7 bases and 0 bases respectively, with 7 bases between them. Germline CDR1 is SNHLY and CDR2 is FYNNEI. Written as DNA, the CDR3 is TGTGCCAGCACTCAGGATAGCAATCAGCCCCAGCATTTT. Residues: CASTQDSNQPQHF.

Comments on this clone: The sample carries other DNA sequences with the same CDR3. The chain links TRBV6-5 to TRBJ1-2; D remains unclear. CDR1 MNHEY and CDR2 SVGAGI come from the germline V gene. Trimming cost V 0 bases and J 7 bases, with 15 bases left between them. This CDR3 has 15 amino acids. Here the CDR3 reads CASSYSQGTSGGYTF. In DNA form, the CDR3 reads TGTGCCAGCAGTTACTCGCAAGGCACCTCAGGTGGCTACACCTTC.

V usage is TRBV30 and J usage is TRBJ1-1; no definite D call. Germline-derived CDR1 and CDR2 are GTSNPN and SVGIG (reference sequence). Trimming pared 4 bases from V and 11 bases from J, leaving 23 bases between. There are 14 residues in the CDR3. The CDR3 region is CAWTPFTEVREAFF. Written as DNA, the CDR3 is TGTGCCTGGACCCCTTTTACGGAGGTACGGGAGGCTTTCTTT.

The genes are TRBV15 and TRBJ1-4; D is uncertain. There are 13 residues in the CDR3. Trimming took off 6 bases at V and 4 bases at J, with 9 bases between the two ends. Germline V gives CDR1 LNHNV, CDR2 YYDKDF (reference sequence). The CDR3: CATRRPSNEKLFF. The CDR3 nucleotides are TGTGCCACCAGGAGACCGAGTAATGAAAAACTGTTTTTT.

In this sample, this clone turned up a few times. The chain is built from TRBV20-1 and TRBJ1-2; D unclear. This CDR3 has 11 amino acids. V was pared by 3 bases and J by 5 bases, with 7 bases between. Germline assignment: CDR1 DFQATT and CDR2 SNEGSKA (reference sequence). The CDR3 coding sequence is TGCAGTGCTAGCAATCGGTATGGCTACACCTTC. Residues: CSASNRYGYTF.